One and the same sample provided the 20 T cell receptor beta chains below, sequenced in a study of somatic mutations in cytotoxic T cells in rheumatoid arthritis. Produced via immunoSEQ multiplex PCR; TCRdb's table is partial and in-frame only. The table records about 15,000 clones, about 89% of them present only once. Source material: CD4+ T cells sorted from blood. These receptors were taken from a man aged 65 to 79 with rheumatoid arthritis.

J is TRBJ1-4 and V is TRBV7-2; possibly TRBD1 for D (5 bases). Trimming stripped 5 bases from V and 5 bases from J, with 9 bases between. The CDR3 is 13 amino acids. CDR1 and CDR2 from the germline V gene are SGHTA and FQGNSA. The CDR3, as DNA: TGTGCCAGCAGCCTACGACAGAATGAAAAACTGTTTTTT. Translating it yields CASSLRQNEKLFF.

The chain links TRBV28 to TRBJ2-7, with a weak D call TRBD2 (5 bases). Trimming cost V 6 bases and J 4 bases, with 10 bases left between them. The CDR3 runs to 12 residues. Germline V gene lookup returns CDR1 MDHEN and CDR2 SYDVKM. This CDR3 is CASSLLVYEQYF. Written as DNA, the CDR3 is TGTGCCAGCAGCTTACTAGTTTACGAGCAGTACTTC.

The CDR3 nucleotides read TGTGCCAGTAGTACCTCAACCGGGACTAGCGGGAGGGCAAGCACCGGGGAGCTGTTTTTT. As protein: CASSTSTGTSGRASTGELFF. The chain combines TRBV19 with TRBJ2-2, with 16 bases matching TRBD2. The CDR3 is made up of 20 amino acids. Germline V CDR1 and CDR2: LNHDA, SQIVND (reference sequence). The V and J ends lost 4 bases and 4 bases, in that order; junction bases with no gene match: 12.

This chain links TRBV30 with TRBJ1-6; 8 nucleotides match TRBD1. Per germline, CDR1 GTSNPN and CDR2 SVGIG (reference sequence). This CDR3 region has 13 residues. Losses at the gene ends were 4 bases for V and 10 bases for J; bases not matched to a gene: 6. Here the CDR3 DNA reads TGTGCCTGGACTGGACAGGGAGGATCACCCCTCCACTTT. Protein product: CAWTGQGGSPLHF. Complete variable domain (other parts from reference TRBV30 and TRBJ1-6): SQTIHQWPATLVQPVGSPLSLECTVEGTSNPNLYWYRQAAGRGLQLLFYSVGIGQISSEVPQNLSASRPQDRQFILSSKKLLLSDSGFYLCAWTGQGGSPLHFGNGTRLTVT.

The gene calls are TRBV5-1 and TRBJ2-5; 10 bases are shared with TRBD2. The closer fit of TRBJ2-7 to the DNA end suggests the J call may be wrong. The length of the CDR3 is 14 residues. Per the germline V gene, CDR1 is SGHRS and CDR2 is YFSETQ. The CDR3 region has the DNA TGCGCCAGCAGCTCCGGGACTAGCGATCACGAGCAGTACTTC. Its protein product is CASSSGTSDHEQYF.

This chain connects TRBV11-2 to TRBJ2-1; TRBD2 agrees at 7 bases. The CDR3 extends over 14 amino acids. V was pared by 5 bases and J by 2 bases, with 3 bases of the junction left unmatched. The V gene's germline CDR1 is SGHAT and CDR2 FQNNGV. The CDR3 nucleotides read TGTGCCAGCAGCACAAGCGGGGCCTACAATGAGCAGTTCTTC. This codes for CASSTSGAYNEQFF.

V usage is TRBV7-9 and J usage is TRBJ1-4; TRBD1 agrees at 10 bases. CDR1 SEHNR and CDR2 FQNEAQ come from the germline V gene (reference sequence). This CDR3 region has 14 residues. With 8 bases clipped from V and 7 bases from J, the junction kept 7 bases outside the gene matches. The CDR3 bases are TGTGCCAGCGCAGCGACAGGGGGCCGTGAAAAACTGTTTTTT. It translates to CASAATGGREKLFF.

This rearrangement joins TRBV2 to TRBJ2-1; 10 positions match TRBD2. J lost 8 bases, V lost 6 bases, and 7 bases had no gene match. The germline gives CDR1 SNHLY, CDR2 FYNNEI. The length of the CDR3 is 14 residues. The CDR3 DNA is TGTGCCAGCAGGTTTACCGGGACTAGCGATGAGCAGTTCTTC. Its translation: CASRFTGTSDEQFF.

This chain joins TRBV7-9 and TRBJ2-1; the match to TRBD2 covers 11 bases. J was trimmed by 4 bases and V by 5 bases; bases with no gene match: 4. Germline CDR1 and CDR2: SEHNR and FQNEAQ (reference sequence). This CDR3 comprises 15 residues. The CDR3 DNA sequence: TGTGCCAGCAGCCCGGGACTAGCGGATTACAATGAGCAGTTCTTC. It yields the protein CASSPGLADYNEQFF.

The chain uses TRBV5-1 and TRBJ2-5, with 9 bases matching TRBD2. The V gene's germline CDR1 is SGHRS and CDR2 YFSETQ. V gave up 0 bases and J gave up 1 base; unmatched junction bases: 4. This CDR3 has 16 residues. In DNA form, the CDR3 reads TGCGCCAGCAGCTTGGCGGGCGGGGGGGTCCAAGAGACCCAGTACTTC. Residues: CASSLAGGGVQETQYF.

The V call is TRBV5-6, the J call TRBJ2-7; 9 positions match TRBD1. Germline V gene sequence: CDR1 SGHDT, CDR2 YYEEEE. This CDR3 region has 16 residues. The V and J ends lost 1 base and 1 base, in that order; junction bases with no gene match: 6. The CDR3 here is CASSLYLGQGSYEQYF. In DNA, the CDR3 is TGTGCCAGCAGCTTGTACCTGGGACAGGGTTCCTACGAGCAGTACTTC.

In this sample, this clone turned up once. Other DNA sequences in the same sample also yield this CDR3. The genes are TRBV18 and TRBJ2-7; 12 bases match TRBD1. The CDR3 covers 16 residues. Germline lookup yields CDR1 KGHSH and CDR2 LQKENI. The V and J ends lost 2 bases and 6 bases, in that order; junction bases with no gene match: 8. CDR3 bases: TGTGCCAGCTCACCAAACTCCGGGACAGGGGGCGGCGAGCAGTACTTC. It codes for CASSPNSGTGGGEQYF.

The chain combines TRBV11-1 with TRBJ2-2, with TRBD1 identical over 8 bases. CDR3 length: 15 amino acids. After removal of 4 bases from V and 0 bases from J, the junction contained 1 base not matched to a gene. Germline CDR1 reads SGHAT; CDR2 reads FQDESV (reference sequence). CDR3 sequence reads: CASSSTGANTGELFF. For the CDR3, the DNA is TGTGCCAGCAGCTCGACAGGGGCGAACACCGGGGAGCTGTTTTTT.

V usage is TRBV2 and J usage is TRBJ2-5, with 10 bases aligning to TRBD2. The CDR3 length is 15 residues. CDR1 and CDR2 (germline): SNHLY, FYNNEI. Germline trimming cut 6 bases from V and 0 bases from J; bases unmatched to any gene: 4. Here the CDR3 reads CASRPGLADQETQYF. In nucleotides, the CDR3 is TGTGCCAGCAGACCAGGACTAGCGGACCAAGAGACCCAGTACTTC. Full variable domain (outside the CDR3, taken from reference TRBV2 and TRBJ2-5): EPEVTQTPSHQVTQMGQEVILRCVPISNHLYFYWYRQILGQKVEFLVSFYNNEISEKSEIFDDQFSVERPDGSNFTLKIRSTKLEDSAMYFCASRPGLADQETQYFGPGTRLLVL.

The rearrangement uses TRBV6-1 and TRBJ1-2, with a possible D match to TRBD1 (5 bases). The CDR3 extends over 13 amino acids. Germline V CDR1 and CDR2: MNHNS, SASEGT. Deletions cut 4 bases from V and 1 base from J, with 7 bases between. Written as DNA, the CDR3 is TGTGCCAGCAGTGCCAGGGTTAACTATGGCTACACCTTC. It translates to CASSARVNYGYTF.

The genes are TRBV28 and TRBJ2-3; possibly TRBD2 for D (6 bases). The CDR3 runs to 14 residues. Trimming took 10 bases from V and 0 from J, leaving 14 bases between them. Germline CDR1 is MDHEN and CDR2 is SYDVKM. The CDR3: CATAPSGSTDTQYF. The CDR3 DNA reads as TGTGCCACCGCCCCAAGCGGGAGCACAGATACGCAGTATTTT.

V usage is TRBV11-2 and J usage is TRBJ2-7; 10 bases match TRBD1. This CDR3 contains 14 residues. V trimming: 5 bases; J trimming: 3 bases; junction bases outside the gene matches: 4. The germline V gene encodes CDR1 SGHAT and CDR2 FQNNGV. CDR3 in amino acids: CASSTGQGDYEQYF. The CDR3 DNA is TGTGCCAGCAGCACAGGACAGGGGGACTACGAGCAGTACTTC.

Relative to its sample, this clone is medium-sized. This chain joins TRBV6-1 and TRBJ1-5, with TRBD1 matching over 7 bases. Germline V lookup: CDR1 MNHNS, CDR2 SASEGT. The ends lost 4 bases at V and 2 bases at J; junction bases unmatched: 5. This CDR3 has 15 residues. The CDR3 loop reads CASSASTGRNQPQHF. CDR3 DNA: TGTGCCAGCAGTGCTTCGACAGGGCGCAATCAGCCCCAGCATTTT.

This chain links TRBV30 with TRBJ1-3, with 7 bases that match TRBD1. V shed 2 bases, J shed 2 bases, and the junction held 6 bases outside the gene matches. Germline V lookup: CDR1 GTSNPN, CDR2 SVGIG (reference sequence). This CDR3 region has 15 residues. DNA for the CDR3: TGTGCCTGGAGTCGGACCGGGACAGCTGGAAACACCATATATTTT. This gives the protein CAWSRTGTAGNTIYF.

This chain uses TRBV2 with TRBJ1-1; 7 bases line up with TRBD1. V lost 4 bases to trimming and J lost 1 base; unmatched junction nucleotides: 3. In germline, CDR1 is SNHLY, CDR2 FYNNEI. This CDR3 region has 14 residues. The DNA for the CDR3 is TGTGCCAGCAGTGCCCAGGGGGGGAACACTGAAGCTTTCTTT. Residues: CASSAQGGNTEAFF.